This TCR beta chain comes out of a study of blood T cell repertoires in COVID-19. Study at large: Samples representing acute and convalescent COVID-19 were sourced from the United States, Italy and Spain. In each case, the material was cDNA or gDNA derived from T cells, B-cell-depleted T cells, or PBMCs.

Sequencing used immunoSEQ multiplex PCR; TCRdb keeps in-frame clones, though not all of them. The sample has 200,000 to 250,000 clones, approximately 81% seen once. The J segment lost 3 bases and the V segment lost 7 bases, leaving 4 bases of the junction unmatched. Germline CDR1 reads SEHNR; CDR2 reads FQNEAQ (reference sequence). The CDR3 covers 13 residues. Material: PBMCs or T cells enriched from blood (not recorded which). The rearrangement uses TRBV7-9 and TRBJ1-2; TRBD1 aligns across 8 bases. The source is a woman aged 50 to 60 with acute COVID-19. The CDR3 DNA reads TGTGCCAGCACACCGGGACAGGACTATGGCTACACCTTC. The encoded protein is CASTPGQDYGYTF.